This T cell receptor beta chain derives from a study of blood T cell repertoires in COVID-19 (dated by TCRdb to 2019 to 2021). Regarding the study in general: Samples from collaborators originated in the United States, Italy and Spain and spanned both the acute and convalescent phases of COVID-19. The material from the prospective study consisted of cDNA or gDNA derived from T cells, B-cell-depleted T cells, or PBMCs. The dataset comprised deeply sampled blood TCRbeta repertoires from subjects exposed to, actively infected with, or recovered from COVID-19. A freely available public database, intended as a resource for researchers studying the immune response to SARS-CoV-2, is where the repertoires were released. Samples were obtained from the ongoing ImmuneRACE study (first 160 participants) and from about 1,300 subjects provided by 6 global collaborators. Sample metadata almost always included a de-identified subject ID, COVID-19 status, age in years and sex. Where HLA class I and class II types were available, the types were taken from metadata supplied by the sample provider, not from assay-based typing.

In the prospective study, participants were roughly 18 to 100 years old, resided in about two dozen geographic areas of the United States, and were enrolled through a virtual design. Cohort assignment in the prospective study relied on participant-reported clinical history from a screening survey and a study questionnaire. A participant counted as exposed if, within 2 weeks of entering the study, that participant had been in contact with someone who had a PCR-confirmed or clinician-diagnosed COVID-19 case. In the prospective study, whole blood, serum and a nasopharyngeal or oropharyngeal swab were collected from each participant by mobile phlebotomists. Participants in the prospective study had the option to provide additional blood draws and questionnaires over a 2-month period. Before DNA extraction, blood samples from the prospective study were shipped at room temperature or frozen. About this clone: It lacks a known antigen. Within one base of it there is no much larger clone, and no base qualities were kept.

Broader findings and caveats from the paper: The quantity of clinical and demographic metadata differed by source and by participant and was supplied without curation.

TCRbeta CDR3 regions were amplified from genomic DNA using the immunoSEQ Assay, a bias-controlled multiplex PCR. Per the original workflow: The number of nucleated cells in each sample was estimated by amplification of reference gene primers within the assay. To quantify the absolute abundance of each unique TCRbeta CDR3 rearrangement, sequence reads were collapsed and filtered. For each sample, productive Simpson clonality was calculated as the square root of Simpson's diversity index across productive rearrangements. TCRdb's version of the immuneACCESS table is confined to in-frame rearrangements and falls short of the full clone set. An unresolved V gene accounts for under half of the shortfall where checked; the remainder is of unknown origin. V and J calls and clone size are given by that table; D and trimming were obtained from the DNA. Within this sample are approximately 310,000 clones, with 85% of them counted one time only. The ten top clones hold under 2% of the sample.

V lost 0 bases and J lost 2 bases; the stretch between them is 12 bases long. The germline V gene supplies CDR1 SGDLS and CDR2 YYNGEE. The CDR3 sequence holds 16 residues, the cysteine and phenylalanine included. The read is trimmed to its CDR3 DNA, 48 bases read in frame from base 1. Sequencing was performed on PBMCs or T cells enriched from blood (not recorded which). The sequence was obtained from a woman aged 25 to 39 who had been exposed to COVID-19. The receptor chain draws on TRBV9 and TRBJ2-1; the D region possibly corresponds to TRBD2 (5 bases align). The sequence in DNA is TGTGCCAGCAGCGTAGTACCGGGAAGGGCCTACAATGAGCAGTTCTTC. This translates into CASSVVPGRAYNEQFF.